Listed here is a single TCR beta chain. The target antigen is unknown. The sample is drawn from a study of cytomegalovirus exposure and HLA in healthy donors. 60 Vbeta and 13 Jbeta primers were used in PCR. Sequencing used immunoSEQ multiplex PCR; TCRdb keeps in-frame clones, though not all of them. Of about 140,000 clones in the sample, around three quarters were seen once. The V gene lost 5 bases and the J gene lost 2 bases, with 9 bases spanning the gap. Germline V gene lookup returns CDR1 MRHNA and CDR2 SNTAGT. CDR3 length: 14 amino acids. Points from the study as a whole: Researchers reported in a later analysis that a missense DCLRE1C variant was tied to TCR beta V- and J-gene trimming. CMV serostatus was the sole immune exposure data available. High sensitivity and specificity were reportedly achieved when the classifier diagnosed cytomegalovirus status. Reportedly, HLA-A and HLA-B alleles of most subjects were accurately predicted from TCR beta.

The sample comprised PBMCs. This TCR was recovered from a man in his forties or fifties in good health and CMV-seronegative. The chain joins TRBV6-4 to TRBJ2-2; D may be TRBD1 (6 bases). The CDR3 sequence is CASSMDRNTGELFF. The CDR3 coding sequence is TGTGCCAGCAGTATGGACAGAAACACCGGGGAGCTGTTTTTT.